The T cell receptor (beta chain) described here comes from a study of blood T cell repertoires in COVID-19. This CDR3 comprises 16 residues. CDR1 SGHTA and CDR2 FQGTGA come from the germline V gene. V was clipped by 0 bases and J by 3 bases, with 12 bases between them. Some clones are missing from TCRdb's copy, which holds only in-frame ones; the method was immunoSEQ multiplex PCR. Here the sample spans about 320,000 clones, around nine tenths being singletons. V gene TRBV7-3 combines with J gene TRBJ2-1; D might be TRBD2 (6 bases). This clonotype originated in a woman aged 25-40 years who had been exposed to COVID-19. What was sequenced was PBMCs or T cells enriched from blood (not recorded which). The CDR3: CASSLTLRGGYNEQFF. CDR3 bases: TGTGCCAGCAGCTTAACGTTGCGGGGAGGCTACAATGAGCAGTTCTTC.